The clone carrying this T cell receptor (beta chain) was found a few times. Its antigen is still unknown. The data belong to a study of T-cell reconstitution after alpha-beta-depleted transplantation in children. Losses at the gene ends were 3 bases for V and 1 base for J; bases not matched to a gene: 5. This CDR3 contains 15 residues. Germline lookup yields CDR1 DFQATT and CDR2 SNEGSKA (reference sequence). Researchers prepared the TCRbeta library using unique molecular identifiers, the study reports. TCRdb analysed the PCR reads with MiXCR anew, one entry per CDR3 protein. The sample has 500,000 to 650,000 distinct CDR3 sequences, over 10% seen once. Whole-study results and caveats: Surviving recipient T cells and intrathymic progenitors accounted for some patients' high TCRbeta diversity at day 60. At one year after transplant, newly produced T cells mostly accounted for T-cell counts and diversity.

The rearrangement joins TRBV20-1 to TRBJ2-3, with 9 bases identical to TRBD2. This TCR came from a male patient younger than 18 who had a stem cell transplant for acute myeloid leukemia, so the T cells may come from the graft donor. Sample: PBMCs, mostly from graft donor cells, taken 360 days after TCRalphabeta/CD19-depleted stem cell transplant. The CDR3 here is CSARPSGIGTDTQYF. The CDR3 nucleotides read TGCAGTGCTAGGCCTAGCGGGATCGGCACAGATACGCAGTATTTT.